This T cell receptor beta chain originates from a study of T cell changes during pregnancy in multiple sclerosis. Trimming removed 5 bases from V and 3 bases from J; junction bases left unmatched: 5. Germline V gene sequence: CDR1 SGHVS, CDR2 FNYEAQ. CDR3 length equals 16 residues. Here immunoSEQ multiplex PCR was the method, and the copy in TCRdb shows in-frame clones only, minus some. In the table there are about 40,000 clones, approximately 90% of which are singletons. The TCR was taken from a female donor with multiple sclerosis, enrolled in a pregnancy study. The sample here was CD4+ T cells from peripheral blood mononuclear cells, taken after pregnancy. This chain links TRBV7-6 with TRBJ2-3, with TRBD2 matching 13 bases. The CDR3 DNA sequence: TGTGCCAGCAGCAAACTAGCGGGGGGGCTGACAGATACGCAGTATTTT. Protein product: CASSKLAGGLTDTQYF.